The 21 T cell receptor beta chains given below trace back to one sample, sequenced in a study of blood T cell repertoires in COVID-19. TCRdb's copy holds only in-frame clones and misses some; the assay was immunoSEQ multiplex PCR. The sample carries a few hundred thousand clones, 80% to 90% recorded once. Specimen: PBMCs or T cells enriched from blood (not recorded which). The receptors here all came from a man under 40 who had recovered from COVID-19.

This chain joins TRBV5-1 and TRBJ1-1; tentative D call: TRBD1 (5 bases). This CDR3 spans 12 amino acids. Trimming removed 0 bases from V and 10 bases from J, with 10 bases in between. CDR1 and CDR2 (germline): SGHRS, YFSETQ. The CDR3 DNA reads as TGCGCCAGCAGCTTGGGCCAGGGATCAGCTTTCTTT. Translated, it gives CASSLGQGSAFF. Drawing the rest from reference TRBV5-1 and TRBJ1-1, the complete variable domain is KAGVTQTPRYLIKTRGQQVTLSCSPISGHRSVSWYQQTPGQGLQFLFEYFSETQRNKGNFPGRFSGRQFSNSRSEMNVSTLELGDSALYLCASSLGQGSAFFGQGTRLTVV.

J is TRBJ2-7 and V is TRBV6-5, with 13 bases fitting TRBD2. The CDR3 totals 15 residues. Per the germline V gene, CDR1 is MNHEY and CDR2 is SVGAGI. Losses at the gene ends were 7 bases for V and 4 bases for J; bases not matched to a gene: 7. The CDR3 sequence: CASKAGTSGVYEQYF. The CDR3 DNA reads TGTGCCAGCAAAGCCGGGACTAGCGGGGTGTACGAGCAGTACTTC.

V usage is TRBV2 and J usage is TRBJ1-5; D ambiguous. The germline gives CDR1 SNHLY, CDR2 FYNNEI. Trimming removed 7 bases at V and 6 bases at J, with 13 bases between. CDR3 length equals 13 residues. CDR3 sequence (DNA): TGTGCCAGCACCGTCCGGAGCGGTCAGCCCCAGCATTTT. Its protein is CASTVRSGQPQHF.

This chain uses TRBV2 with TRBJ2-4; possible D gene TRBD1, 5 bases. The germline V gene encodes CDR1 SNHLY and CDR2 FYNNEI. V was shortened by 2 bases and J by 9 bases, with 23 bases between the two germline ends. This CDR3 region has 17 residues. CDR3 DNA sequence: TGTGCCAGCAGTGAAAGAATGGTAGACCCGCACAGGAGCATTCAGTACTTC. This translates into CASSERMVDPHRSIQYF.

V usage is TRBV24-1 and J usage is TRBJ2-7, with D perhaps matching TRBD2 (7 bases). CDR1 is KGHDR, CDR2 SFDVKD, per germline. The CDR3 contains 14 residues. V was clipped by 3 bases and J by 2 bases, with 10 bases between them. The CDR3 region has the DNA TGTGCCACCAGTGATAGCGGGGACACCTACGAGCAGTACTTC. Encoded protein: CATSDSGDTYEQYF.

A single count supports this clone. The chain carries TRBV6-5 and TRBJ1-1; D gene uncertain. CDR3 size: 15 residues. Between the trimmed V and J ends, which lost 10 bases and 1 base, there was a span of 19 bases. Germline loops: CDR1 MNHEY, CDR2 SVGAGI. The CDR3 DNA follows: TGTGCCACCGGGTCTGGACTCTGGGGGAACACTGAAGCTTTCTTT. This gives the protein CATGSGLWGNTEAFF.

The chain joins TRBV12-3 or TRBV12-4 to TRBJ2-3; D is undetermined. The CDR3 is 13 residues long. V was pared by 3 bases and J by 6 bases, with 10 bases between. The CDR3: CASSFLEWDTQYF. CDR3 nucleotides: TGTGCCAGCAGTTTTCTCGAGTGGGATACGCAGTATTTT.

The V call is TRBV9, the J call TRBJ2-3; perhaps TRBD1 as D (5 bases). CDR3 size: 16 residues. CDR1 is SGDLS and CDR2 is YYNGEE in the germline V gene. The ends were cut back, 0 bases at V and 2 bases at J, with 13 bases in the middle. CDR3: CASSVGVGVYTDTQYF. CDR3 bases: TGTGCCAGCAGCGTAGGTGTAGGGGTGTACACAGATACGCAGTATTTT.

This clone appeared a single time. The chain uses TRBV7-2 and TRBJ1-1; D is ambiguous. This CDR3 is 13 amino acids long. Trimming shortened V by 11 bases and J by 4 bases, and 17 bases separated the two germline ends. Germline V gives CDR1 SGHTA, CDR2 FQGNSA. CDR3 coding DNA: TGTGCCGGCGGCGGGAGAGATGGCACTGAAGCTTTCTTT. Protein product: CAGGGRDGTEAFF.

In the case of this clone: Other nucleotide sequences from this sample produce the same CDR3. The CDR3 nucleotides are TGTGCCAGCAGCTTAGACAGGGGAAACGAGCAGTACTTC. This codes for CASSLDRGNEQYF. The V gene is TRBV5-4, the J gene TRBJ2-7, with 8 bases aligning to TRBD1. Germline V gives CDR1 SGHNT, CDR2 YYREEE (reference sequence). Trimming at V came to 2 bases and at J to 5 bases, leaving 3 bases not matched to a gene. This CDR3 spans 13 amino acids.

This clone was observed once. The CDR3 DNA follows: TGCGCCAGCAGTCAATATTCCGGGACAGGGGACTACGAGCAGTACTTC. This codes for CASSQYSGTGDYEQYF. The chain uses TRBV23-1 and TRBJ2-7; 10 nucleotides match TRBD1. TRBV23-1 is known as an ORF, though its function is uncertain. Trimming removed 1 base from V and 3 bases from J; junction bases left unmatched: 6. The CDR3 extends over 16 amino acids.

This chain connects TRBV4-2 to TRBJ2-7; the match to TRBD2 covers 12 bases. V trimming: 1 base; J trimming: 4 bases; junction bases outside the gene matches: 11. CDR3 length: 18 residues. The V gene's germline CDR1 is LGHNA and CDR2 YNFKEQ. The CDR3 DNA reads as TGTGCCAGCAGCCAAGGGCCCCTAGCGGGGGGGATGGCTTACGAGCAGTACTTC. Its translation: CASSQGPLAGGMAYEQYF.

The chain is built from TRBV7-9 and TRBJ1-1; 9 nucleotides match TRBD1. CDR3 length: 14 residues. In germline, CDR1 is SEHNR, CDR2 FQNEAQ (reference sequence). Losses at the gene ends were 5 bases for V and 4 bases for J; bases not matched to a gene: 5. This CDR3 is CASSGDRGSTEAFF. CDR3 coding DNA: TGTGCCAGCAGCGGAGACAGGGGGAGCACTGAAGCTTTCTTT.

The chain joins TRBV10-2 to TRBJ2-1; 15 bases agree with TRBD2. The germline V gene encodes CDR1 WSHSY and CDR2 SAAADI. This CDR3 spans 15 amino acids. Losses at the gene ends were 4 bases for V and 9 bases for J; bases not matched to a gene: 4. The CDR3 DNA sequence: TGCGCCAGCAGTGTAAGGACTAGCGGGGGGGCTGAGCAGTTCTTC. This gives the protein CASSVRTSGGAEQFF.

Concerning this clone: The sample holds other DNA sequences that translate to the same CDR3. The chain has TRBV7-2 and TRBJ2-2, with D maybe TRBD2 (6 bases). This CDR3 contains 13 residues. V lost 3 bases to trimming and J lost 4 bases, with 6 bases between them. Per germline, CDR1 SGHTA and CDR2 FQGNSA. This chain's CDR3 is CASSLRGTGELFF. The CDR3, as DNA: TGTGCCAGCAGCTTGCGGGGCACCGGGGAGCTGTTTTTT.

The chain carries TRBV5-1 and TRBJ1-1, with TRBD1 matching over 7 bases. CDR3 length equals 14 residues. From germline, CDR1 is SGHRS and CDR2 YFSETQ. Losses at the gene ends were 0 bases for V and 3 bases for J; bases not matched to a gene: 2. CDR3 nucleotides: TGCGCCAGCAGCTTGGGGGGACAGTACACTGAAGCTTTCTTT. Translating it yields CASSLGGQYTEAFF.

The rearrangement joins TRBV7-9 to TRBJ2-5, with D possibly being TRBD1 (6 bases). Trimming left V 5 bases short and J 2 bases short, with 12 bases between. CDR1 is SEHNR and CDR2 is FQNEAQ in the germline V gene (reference sequence). The CDR3 runs 14 residues. The CDR3 sequence is CASSRQQGQETQYF. CDR3 DNA sequence: TGTGCCAGCAGCCGCCAACAGGGTCAAGAGACCCAGTACTTC. Supplemented by reference TRBV7-9 and TRBJ2-5, the full variable domain reads DTGVSQNPRHKITKRGQNVTFRCDPISEHNRLYWYRQTLGQGPEFLTYFQNEAQLEKSRLLSDRFSAERPKGSFSTLEIQRTEQGDSAMYLCASSRQQGQETQYFGPGTRLLVL.

The gene calls are TRBV2 and TRBJ1-1; 10 nucleotides line up with TRBD1. Per the germline V gene, CDR1 is SNHLY and CDR2 is FYNNEI. The CDR3 extends over 15 amino acids. The junction had 11 bases not matched to a gene; V was cut back by 10 bases and J by 3 bases. This CDR3 reads CATSGTGVVDTEAFF. CDR3 nucleotides: TGTGCCACCTCCGGGACAGGGGTTGTGGACACTGAAGCTTTCTTT. Drawing the rest from reference TRBV2 and TRBJ1-1, the complete variable domain is EPEVTQTPSHQVTQMGQEVILRCVPISNHLYFYWYRQILGQKVEFLVSFYNNEISEKSEIFDDQFSVERPDGSNFTLKIRSTKLEDSAMYFCATSGTGVVDTEAFFGQGTRLTVV.

The chain couples TRBV4-2 to TRBJ2-7; 9 bases agree with TRBD2. This CDR3 is 18 amino acids long. The junction had 14 bases not matched to a gene; V was cut back by 4 bases and J by 1 base. Germline assignment: CDR1 LGHNA and CDR2 YNFKEQ. The CDR3 loop reads CASSPLAGTSRGSYEQYF. In DNA form, the CDR3 reads TGTGCCAGCAGCCCCCTGGCCGGGACTAGCCGGGGGTCCTACGAGCAGTACTTC.

The chain couples TRBV9 to TRBJ1-2, with 7 positions matching TRBD1. The V and J ends lost 0 bases and 1 base, in that order; junction bases with no gene match: 12. The CDR3 extends over 18 amino acids. Germline V gene data show CDR1 as SGDLS and CDR2 as YYNGEE. The CDR3 reads CASSVANTPGQLNYGYTF. Here the CDR3 DNA reads TGTGCCAGCAGCGTAGCCAATACGCCGGGACAGCTTAACTATGGCTACACCTTC.

The chain combines TRBV29-1 with TRBJ1-4; D possibly corresponds to TRBD1 (6 bases). The CDR3 length is 14 residues. V gave up 7 bases and J gave up 2 bases, with 14 bases separating them. Per germline, CDR1 SQVTM and CDR2 ANQGSEA. In DNA form, the CDR3 reads TGCAGCGCTAGGCAGGGGCACACTAATGAAAAACTGTTTTTT. This gives the protein CSARQGHTNEKLFF.